The clone carrying this T cell receptor (beta chain) has a single count. Looked up from germline, CDR1 is MDHEN and CDR2 is SYDVKM. V gave up 3 bases and J gave up 7 bases, with 9 bases separating them. The CDR3 sequence is 12 residues long. This sample is part of a study of blood T cell repertoires in COVID-19. Overall study: COVID-19 samples, acute and convalescent, were from the United States, Italy and Spain. T cells, B-cell-depleted T cells, or PBMCs provided the cDNA or gDNA that served as material.

Per the study methods: Scientists estimated how many nucleated cells there were by amplifying reference gene primers. Assay used: immunoSEQ multiplex PCR; TCRdb lists only in-frame clones, some missing. D and trimming were read from the DNA, whereas the V and J calls and clone size are those reported in that table. The table shows about 140,000 clones, with 82% occurring only once. The sequenced sample was peripheral blood. V is TRBV28 and J is TRBJ1-1; maybe TRBD1 (6 bases). This TCR was recovered from a woman older than 75 with acute or convalescent COVID-19. In DNA form, the CDR3 reads TGTGCCAGCAGTTTGGGGGCGAATGAAGCTTTCTTT. Its translation: CASSLGANEAFF.